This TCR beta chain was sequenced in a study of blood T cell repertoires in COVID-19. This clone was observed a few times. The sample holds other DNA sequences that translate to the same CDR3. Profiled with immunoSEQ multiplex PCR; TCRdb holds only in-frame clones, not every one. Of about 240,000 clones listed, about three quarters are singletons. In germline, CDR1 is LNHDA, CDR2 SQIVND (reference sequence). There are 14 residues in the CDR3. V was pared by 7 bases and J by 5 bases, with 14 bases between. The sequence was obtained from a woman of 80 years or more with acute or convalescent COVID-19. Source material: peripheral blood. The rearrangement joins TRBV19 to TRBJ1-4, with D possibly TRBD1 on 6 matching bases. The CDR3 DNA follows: TGTGCCAGTAAGACCGGGACACCGAATGAAAAACTGTTTTTT. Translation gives CASKTGTPNEKLFF.